One sample yielded the 22 T cell receptor beta chains listed below, sequenced in a study of control samples from healthy donors and cancer patients. Here immunoSEQ multiplex PCR was the method, and the copy in TCRdb shows in-frame clones only, minus some. The profile shows approximately 50,000 clones, around 90% of them singletons. Sequenced input: PBMCs. Source of these receptors: a man aged 25-45 years with colorectal cancer.

The CDR3 protein is CAWSVRRGAEAFF. The CDR3 DNA reads TGTGCCTGGAGTGTACGGCGGGGGGCTGAAGCTTTCTTT. The chain carries TRBV30 and TRBJ1-1; possibly TRBD1 for D (5 bases). The CDR3 runs to 13 residues. Germline CDR1 is GTSNPN and CDR2 is SVGIG (reference sequence). V was cut by 0 bases and J by 6 bases, with 11 bases left in between.

The gene calls are TRBV4-3 and TRBJ2-7, with 8 nucleotides matching TRBD1. This CDR3 region has 15 residues. V lost 1 base and J lost 0; bases outside the gene matches: 2. Looked up from germline, CDR1 is LGHNA and CDR2 is YSLEER. The CDR3 DNA follows: TGCGCCAGCAGCCAAGGGACAGGGATCTCCTACGAGCAGTACTTC. It translates to CASSQGTGISYEQYF.

The chain has TRBV4-3 and TRBJ1-2; possibly TRBD1 for D (5 bases). Germline V gives CDR1 LGHNA, CDR2 YSLEER. The V end was cut by 0 bases, the J end by 5 bases, with 13 bases between. There are 15 residues in the CDR3. The CDR3 region has the DNA TGCGCCAGCAGCCAAGAGGTCACACGACAGTATGGCTACACCTTC. It translates to CASSQEVTRQYGYTF.

The rearrangement joins TRBV19 to TRBJ2-5, with 8 bases lining up with TRBD1. This CDR3 region has 15 residues. Germline V gene data show CDR1 as LNHDA and CDR2 as SQIVND (reference sequence). J was trimmed by 3 bases and V by 5 bases; bases with no gene match: 8. CDR3 DNA: TGTGCCAGTAGTTTCCTATCGACAGGGGAAGAGACCCAGTACTTC. Its translation is CASSFLSTGEETQYF.

The V and J genes are TRBV2 and TRBJ1-2; TRBD1 might be the D (6 bases). Germline values: CDR1 SNHLY, CDR2 FYNNEI. V lost 7 bases to trimming and J lost 4 bases, with 22 bases between them. CDR3 length equals 16 residues. DNA of the CDR3: TGTGCCAGCACCCGACCCATGGACAGAACCTTCTATGGCTACACCTTC. Its translation is CASTRPMDRTFYGYTF.

The chain combines TRBV14 with TRBJ1-2, with 9 bases that match TRBD1. This CDR3 is built from 16 residues. CDR1 is SGHDN and CDR2 is FVKESK in the germline V gene. Trimming removed 4 bases from V and 3 bases from J; junction bases left unmatched: 9. The CDR3 protein is CASSPNRGRRDYGYTF. As DNA, the CDR3 is TGTGCCAGCAGCCCCAACAGGGGGCGACGGGACTATGGCTACACCTTC.

V and J are TRBV30 and TRBJ1-1; weak D call: TRBD1 (5 bases). The CDR3 length is 13 residues. Trimming took off 0 bases at V and 5 bases at J, with 10 bases between the two ends. Germline CDR1 GTSNPN, CDR2 SVGIG (reference sequence). The CDR3: CAWSVGGATEAFF. CDR3 nucleotides: TGTGCCTGGAGTGTAGGAGGGGCAACTGAAGCTTTCTTT. Complete variable domain (other parts from reference TRBV30 and TRBJ1-1): SQTIHQWPATLVQPVGSPLSLECTVEGTSNPNLYWYRQAAGRGLQLLFYSVGIGQISSEVPQNLSASRPQDRQFILSSKKLLLSDSGFYLCAWSVGGATEAFFGQGTRLTVV.

This rearrangement joins TRBV6-5 to TRBJ1-2; a weak D match, TRBD1 (6 bases). Germline CDR1 MNHEY, CDR2 SVGAGI. Trimming removed 6 bases from V and 8 bases from J, with 19 bases in between. This CDR3 region has 14 residues. CDR3 protein: CASRTGTLSVGYTF. The CDR3 nucleotides read TGTGCCAGCAGAACCGGGACACTCAGTGTAGGCTACACCTTC.

The chain is built from TRBV24-1 and TRBJ2-3, with 11 bases matching TRBD2. CDR3 size: 15 residues. The germline V gene encodes CDR1 KGHDR and CDR2 SFDVKD. Losses at the gene ends were 7 bases for V and 5 bases for J; bases not matched to a gene: 7. The CDR3 sequence is CATSPLAGGIDTQYF. The CDR3 DNA follows: TGTGCCACCAGCCCTCTAGCGGGGGGTATAGATACGCAGTATTTT.

The chain recombines TRBV6-1 with TRBJ1-4; D unclear. The germline gives CDR1 MNHNS, CDR2 SASEGT. The length of the CDR3 is 11 residues. V lost 1 base, J lost 8 bases, and 2 bases lay in between. The CDR3 spells CASSEGEKLFF. The CDR3 coding sequence is TGTGCCAGCAGTGAAGGAGAAAAACTGTTTTTT.

CDR3 in DNA: TGTGCCAGTAGTACGACGGGGTTGAGGGGGGATGAGACCCAGTACTTC. This encodes CASSTTGLRGDETQYF. The gene calls are TRBV19 and TRBJ2-5; D is perhaps TRBD1 or TRBD2 (6 bases each). V lost 4 bases and J 5 bases, leaving 20 bases between the germline ends. The germline V gene has CDR1 LNHDA and CDR2 SQIVND (reference sequence). The CDR3 sequence is 16 residues long.

This sequence joins TRBV29-1 and TRBJ2-7; 10 bases fit TRBD1. Per the germline V gene, CDR1 is SQVTM and CDR2 is ANQGSEA. The CDR3 has 13 amino acids. Trimming removed 4 bases from V and 7 bases from J; junction bases left unmatched: 7. The CDR3 spells CSVGSPGQGEQYF. The CDR3 nucleotides read TGCAGCGTTGGATCGCCGGGACAGGGGGAGCAGTACTTC.

V and J are TRBV19 and TRBJ2-3; D gene unclear. The CDR3 is 13 amino acids. The V gene's germline CDR1 is LNHDA and CDR2 SQIVND (reference sequence). Trimming left V 6 bases short and J 5 bases short, with 12 bases between. CDR3 amino acids: CASSRRPGDTQYF. In nucleotides, the CDR3 is TGTGCCAGTAGCCGCCGTCCCGGAGATACGCAGTATTTT.

The V and J genes are TRBV13 and TRBJ1-1, with 8 bases lining up with TRBD1. The CDR3 covers 18 residues. Trimming cost V 5 bases and J 0 bases; bases outside gene matches: 14. Germline loops: CDR1 PRHDT, CDR2 FYEKMQ (reference sequence). CDR3 sequence reads: CASSIRTGKMVMNTEAFF. The CDR3 coding sequence is TGTGCCAGCAGCATTCGGACAGGGAAGATGGTCATGAACACTGAAGCTTTCTTT.

The chain is built from TRBV4-3 and TRBJ2-1; 13 nucleotides agree with TRBD2. J lost 8 bases, V lost 1 base, and 11 bases had no gene match. Germline V lookup: CDR1 LGHNA, CDR2 YSLEER. This CDR3 comprises 18 residues. In nucleotides, the CDR3 is TGCGCCAGCAGCCAAGGGACTAGCGGGGGACCAAAACGTTATGAGCAGTTCTTC. This translates into CASSQGTSGGPKRYEQFF.

The rearrangement links TRBV7-8 to TRBJ1-1; no definite D call. CDR3 size: 14 residues. V lost 3 bases, J lost 1 base, and 9 bases lay in between. Germline loops: CDR1 SGHVS, CDR2 FQNEAQ. The CDR3 is CASSFSGENTEAFF. The CDR3 bases are TGTGCCAGCAGCTTCTCGGGAGAGAACACTGAAGCTTTCTTT.

V gene TRBV4-1 combines with J gene TRBJ1-5; 9 bases are shared with TRBD1. V lost 1 base and J lost 2; bases outside the gene matches: 6. CDR3 length: 17 residues. Germline V CDR1 and CDR2: MGHRA, YSYEKL. The CDR3 here is CASSQGTQGAGNQPQHF. In DNA form, the CDR3 reads TGCGCCAGCAGCCAAGGAACACAGGGGGCAGGCAATCAGCCCCAGCATTTT.

The chain couples TRBV11-2 to TRBJ2-1; D remains ambiguous. Germline V gene data show CDR1 as SGHAT and CDR2 as FQNNGV. The CDR3 has 11 amino acids. Trimming pared 9 bases from V and 7 bases from J, leaving 10 bases between. In nucleotides, the CDR3 is TGTGCCAGTAAAGGGTGGAATGAGCAGTTCTTC. It is translated as CASKGWNEQFF.

The chain has TRBV4-3 and TRBJ2-1, with TRBD2 identical over 7 bases. The CDR3 sequence is 18 residues long. The germline V gene has CDR1 LGHNA and CDR2 YSLEER. After removal of 0 bases from V and 3 bases from J, the junction contained 11 bases not matched to a gene. The CDR3 DNA follows: TGCGCCAGCAGCCAAGATCGGCCGTGGGGCGGGGGCTACAATGAGCAGTTCTTC. It codes for CASSQDRPWGGGYNEQFF.

Only one count was recorded for this clone. The rearrangement joins TRBV5-6 to TRBJ1-2; D not resolved. V was clipped by 0 bases and J by 6 bases, with 9 bases between them. In germline, CDR1 is SGHDT, CDR2 YYEEEE. The CDR3 runs 13 residues. The CDR3 DNA is TGTGCCAGCAGCTTGGGGATAGAAGATGGCTACACCTTC. It is translated as CASSLGIEDGYTF.

The chain joins TRBV18 to TRBJ2-1; 7 bases match TRBD2. V lost 6 bases and J lost 0; bases outside the gene matches: 11. The CDR3 is made up of 17 amino acids. Germline lookup yields CDR1 KGHSH and CDR2 LQKENI. Written as DNA, the CDR3 is TGTGCCAGCTCCCTCACTAGCGCCTTAATCTCCTACAATGAGCAGTTCTTC. Encoded protein: CASSLTSALISYNEQFF.

This chain uses TRBV7-9 with TRBJ1-4, with D unresolved. V lost 5 bases to trimming and J lost 4 bases, with 8 bases between them. This CDR3 has 13 amino acids. Germline CDR1 reads SEHNR; CDR2 reads FQNEAQ (reference sequence). The chain's CDR3 is CASSRGGNEKLFF. The CDR3 bases are TGTGCCAGCAGCCGAGGAGGTAATGAAAAACTGTTTTTT. The full variable domain, with the rest looked up from reference TRBV7-9 and TRBJ1-4, is DTGVSQNPRHKITKRGQNVTFRCDPISEHNRLYWYRQTLGQGPEFLTYFQNEAQLEKSRLLSDRFSAERPKGSFSTLEIQRTEQGDSAMYLCASSRGGNEKLFFGSGTQLSVL.